The next 18 T cell receptor beta chains were all read from a single sample in a study of Ad26.COV2.S vaccination and SARS-CoV-2 variants. Indicated treatment: roughly 19 received Ad26.COV2.S at low or high dose, single or two shots; about 5 received placebo; per-sample allocation not given. Sample collection was performed on day 63 after the first vaccine or placebo injection. Clones were sequenced by immunoSEQ multiplex PCR, and TCRdb holds only the in-frame ones, with some missing. The sample records about 400,000 clones, 70% to 90% being singletons. Sequencing used peripheral blood, obtained in a trial of Ad26.COV2.S vaccine versus placebo. These receptor sequences come from a person aged 18-60 years who received the Ad26.COV2.S COVID-19 vaccine or a placebo.

The chain links TRBV9 to TRBJ1-1; 10 nucleotides match TRBD1. J was trimmed by 5 bases and V by 3 bases; bases with no gene match: 10. The CDR3 is 16 amino acids. The V gene's germline CDR1 is SGDLS and CDR2 YYNGEE. As DNA, the CDR3 is TGTGCCAGCAGCGGGAAGGAGGGGACAGGGGTGACTGAAGCTTTCTTT. This sequence encodes CASSGKEGTGVTEAFF. Full variable domain (missing parts from reference TRBV9 and TRBJ1-1): DSGVTQTPKHLITATGQRVTLRCSPRSGDLSVYWYQQSLDQGLQFLIQYYNGEERAKGNILERFSAQQFPDLHSELNLSSLELGDSALYFCASSGKEGTGVTEAFFGQGTRLTVV.

In nucleotides, the CDR3 is TGTGCCAGCAGCTTAGATGGGGGAAGCTATGGCTACACCTTC. Its protein is CASSLDGGSYGYTF. The genes are TRBV7-9 and TRBJ1-2; perhaps TRBD1 as D (5 bases). This CDR3 contains 14 residues. The germline gives CDR1 SEHNR, CDR2 FQNEAQ (reference sequence). Trimming cost V 1 base and J 4 bases, with 10 bases left between them.

The chain has TRBV11-2 and TRBJ2-3; tentative D call: TRBD2 (7 bases). The CDR3 covers 16 residues. The germline V gene encodes CDR1 SGHAT and CDR2 FQNNGV. V was clipped by 5 bases and J by 5 bases, with 20 bases between them. Here the CDR3 DNA reads TGTGCCAGCAGCGATCAAGGGGGGGGCTTTGGAGATACGCAGTATTTT. Translation gives CASSDQGGGFGDTQYF.

The V and J genes are TRBV7-6 and TRBJ2-2; perhaps TRBD1 as D (5 bases). V was shortened by 0 bases and J by 0 bases, with 11 bases between the two germline ends. The germline V gene encodes CDR1 SGHVS and CDR2 FNYEAQ. The CDR3 consists of 17 residues. The CDR3 loop is CASSLARTRSNTGELFF. As DNA, the CDR3 is TGTGCCAGCAGCTTAGCGCGGACAAGGTCGAACACCGGGGAGCTGTTTTTT. Together with reference TRBV7-6 and TRBJ2-2, the CDR3 gives the full variable domain: GAGVSQSPRYKVTKRGQDVALRCDPISGHVSLYWYRQALGQGPEFLTYFNYEAQQDKSGLPNDRFSAERPEGSISTLTIQRTEQRDSAMYRCASSLARTRSNTGELFFGEGSRLTVL.

The chain is built from TRBV30 and TRBJ1-3, with D maybe TRBD1 (6 bases). Trimming left V 8 bases short and J 0 bases short, with 11 bases between. There are 13 residues in the CDR3. Germline CDR1 reads GTSNPN; CDR2 reads SVGIG (reference sequence). CDR3 nucleotide sequence: TGTGCCAGGACAGCCGCCTCTGGAAACACCATATATTTT. Its protein is CARTAASGNTIYF.

The chain links TRBV19 to TRBJ2-7; possibly TRBD1 for D (6 bases). From germline, CDR1 is LNHDA and CDR2 SQIVND (reference sequence). V dropped 2 bases and J dropped 2 bases, with 10 bases sitting between them. The CDR3 runs 14 residues. The chain's CDR3 is CASSITGQPYEQYF. The CDR3, as DNA: TGTGCCAGTAGTATAACAGGACAGCCCTACGAGCAGTACTTC.

The chain links TRBV28 to TRBJ2-7; 7 positions agree with TRBD1. The V and J ends lost 4 bases and 1 base, in that order; junction bases with no gene match: 7. CDR1 is MDHEN and CDR2 is SYDVKM in the germline V gene. The CDR3 sequence is 15 residues long. The CDR3 region is CASSYDRVRSYEQYF. In nucleotides, the CDR3 is TGTGCCAGCAGTTACGACAGGGTCCGATCCTACGAGCAGTACTTC.

The chain recombines TRBV7-3 with TRBJ1-2, with a possible D match to TRBD1 (6 bases). The CDR3 runs 14 residues. Trimming pared 2 bases from V and 7 bases from J, leaving 14 bases between. The germline gives CDR1 SGHTA, CDR2 FQGTGA. The CDR3 region is CASSLLGGAGGYTF. The CDR3, as DNA: TGTGCCAGCAGCTTATTAGGGGGGGCTGGTGGCTACACCTTC.

This chain joins TRBV6-2 or TRBV6-3 and TRBJ1-5; 10 bases match TRBD1. This CDR3 has 15 residues. Germline values: CDR1 MNHEY, CDR2 SVGEGT. Germline trimming cut 2 bases from V and 4 bases from J; bases unmatched to any gene: 2. The CDR3 nucleotides read TGTGCCAGCAGTTACGACAGGGGGCTAAATCAGCCCCAGCATTTT. Its translation is CASSYDRGLNQPQHF.

The J gene is TRBJ1-1, the V gene TRBV4-3; TRBD1 agrees at 7 bases. V lost 0 bases to trimming and J lost 6 bases; unmatched junction nucleotides: 7. CDR3 size: 15 residues. Per germline, CDR1 LGHNA and CDR2 YSLEER. The CDR3 sequence: CASSQDSTGLAEAFF. The CDR3 DNA sequence: TGCGCCAGCAGCCAAGATTCGACAGGGCTTGCTGAAGCTTTCTTT.

This chain links TRBV28 with TRBJ2-1; 8 bases align to TRBD1. Germline CDR1 MDHEN, CDR2 SYDVKM. Trimming took 2 bases from V and 4 from J; bases not matched to a gene: 7. The CDR3 spans 16 residues. The DNA of the CDR3 is TGTGCCAGCAGTTTAGCCGGGACAGGAGGGTACAATGAGCAGTTCTTC. The encoded protein is CASSLAGTGGYNEQFF.

This clone was seen only a few times. A read error may be the cause here, since a much bigger clone is one base away. The same CDR3 arises from other DNA sequences in this sample as well. V gene TRBV30 combines with J gene TRBJ1-5; no definite D call. The CDR3 covers 13 residues. With 2 bases removed from V and 0 bases from J, the gap between germline ends came to 5 bases. Germline V gene sequence: CDR1 GTSNPN, CDR2 SVGIG (reference sequence). CDR3: CAWSPDSNQPQHF. The DNA of the CDR3 is TGTGCCTGGAGTCCAGATAGCAATCAGCCCCAGCATTTT.

The V call is TRBV5-1, the J call TRBJ1-3; a possible D gene is TRBD1 (5 bases). This CDR3 comprises 17 residues. Germline V gives CDR1 SGHRS, CDR2 YFSETQ. V lost 4 bases and J 0 bases, leaving 17 bases between the germline ends. CDR3 residues: CASSLGDGGVSGNTIYF. CDR3 in DNA: TGCGCCAGCAGCCTAGGGGACGGTGGTGTCTCTGGAAACACCATATATTTT. Full variable domain (outside the CDR3, taken from reference TRBV5-1 and TRBJ1-3): KAGVTQTPRYLIKTRGQQVTLSCSPISGHRSVSWYQQTPGQGLQFLFEYFSETQRNKGNFPGRFSGRQFSNSRSEMNVSTLELGDSALYLCASSLGDGGVSGNTIYFGEGSWLTVV.

The chain carries TRBV3-1 (or the pseudogene TRBV3-2) and TRBJ2-1, with a possible D match to TRBD1 (5 bases). The V end lost 3 bases, the J end lost 0 bases, and 18 bases lay between the germline ends. Germline V gene sequence: CDR1 LGHDT, CDR2 YNNKEL (reference sequence). This CDR3 is 18 amino acids long. CDR3 bases: TGTGCCAGCAGCCACCTTAGTGGGGCTTCTAACTCCTACAATGAGCAGTTCTTC. Translated: CASSHLSGASNSYNEQFF.

This chain links TRBV9 with TRBJ1-1; perhaps TRBD1 as D (5 bases). Germline CDR1 reads SGDLS; CDR2 reads YYNGEE. Between the trimmed V and J ends, which lost 0 bases and 0 bases, there was a span of 12 bases. This CDR3 has 16 residues. The CDR3: CASSVAEGRMNTEAFF. The CDR3 nucleotides are TGTGCCAGCAGCGTAGCCGAGGGGCGGATGAACACTGAAGCTTTCTTT.

This chain joins TRBV7-9 and TRBJ2-3; 9 positions agree with TRBD2. The V and J ends lost 4 bases and 3 bases, in that order; junction bases with no gene match: 5. CDR3 size: 15 residues. CDR1 is SEHNR and CDR2 is FQNEAQ in the germline V gene (reference sequence). The CDR3 sequence is CASSWTSEGTDTQYF. DNA for the CDR3: TGTGCCAGCAGCTGGACTAGCGAGGGGACAGATACGCAGTATTTT.

The chain links TRBV12-3 or TRBV12-4 to TRBJ2-1, with a possible D match to TRBD1 (6 bases). The CDR3 runs to 13 residues. V was trimmed by 7 bases and J by 4 bases, leaving 11 bases between them. The CDR3 bases are TGTGCCAGCAAGAGGGACACTTACAATGAGCAGTTCTTC. Amino acids: CASKRDTYNEQFF.

The chain has TRBV18 and TRBJ2-7, with 9 bases aligning to TRBD2. J lost 0 bases, V lost 5 bases, and 5 bases had no gene match. The V gene's germline CDR1 is KGHSH and CDR2 LQKENI. This CDR3 contains 15 residues. CDR3 nucleotide sequence: TGTGCCAGCTCAGCGACTAGCGGTAGCTCCTACGAGCAGTACTTC. As protein: CASSATSGSSYEQYF.